This T cell receptor beta chain was identified during a study of T cell responses to AZD1222 COVID-19 vaccine. Study findings and constraints: Just a handful of AZD1222 recipients tested seropositive at baseline.

Concerning this clone itself: Its antigen is not known.

Trimming at V came to 6 bases and at J to 6 bases, leaving 8 bases not matched to a gene. The CDR3 has 16 residues. Germline V gene data show CDR1 as SGHTA and CDR2 as FQGTGA. Data came from immunoSEQ multiplex PCR; TCRdb stores just in-frame clones and leaves some out. The table records about 130,000 clones, more than 80% of them present only once. The sequencing used peripheral blood, collected 28 days after the second AZD1222 dose. The chain combines TRBV7-3 with TRBJ2-3; 14 bases are a match to TRBD2. The source of this sequence is an adult who received the AZD1222 COVID-19 vaccine. CDR3 in amino acids: CASSTGTSGGGDTQYF. CDR3 nucleotide sequence: TGTGCCAGCAGTACTGGGACTAGCGGGGGTGGGGATACGCAGTATTTT. The complete variable domain, with remaining parts taken from reference TRBV7-3 and TRBJ2-3, reads GAGVSQTPSNKVTEKGKYVELRCDPISGHTALYWYRQSLGQGPEFLIYFQGTGAADDSGLPNDRFFAVRPEGSVSTLKIQRTERGDSAVYLCASSTGTSGGGDTQYFGPGTRLTVL.